This T cell receptor (beta chain) stems from a study of post-analysis software for immune sequencing data (dated by TCRdb to the mid-2010s). Study-wide context: The recorded disease courses included relapsing-remitting, secondary progressive and progressive-relapsing multiple sclerosis, and some patients had no subtype annotation. The multiple sclerosis patient repertoires were compared with about a dozen previously published healthy control repertoires from donors aged 6 to 25 years. A subset of samples was prepared in parallel using single-end sample barcoding, then pooled and co-amplified after Illumina adapter ligation. Overall results and qualifications from the work: The multiple sclerosis patient group was slightly younger than the control group. Several TRBV segments, including TRBV5-6, TRBV5-1 and TRBV20-1, were significantly more frequent in patients than controls. Strong co-clustering of samples prepared in the same batch was shown by direct clustering with F measure, prompting a batch-effect correction. Multiple sclerosis patients had significantly lower normalized Chao1 diversity than controls, a result that suggests substantial peripheral T-cell clonal expansion.

The germline V gene (reference sequence) sets CDR1 to DFQATT and CDR2 to SNEGSKA. The CDR3 holds 15 amino acids from the cysteine to the phenylalanine. Here the CDR3 DNA is all that survives: 45 bases in frame from base 1. Trimming takes 3 bases off V and 3 bases off J; junction bases not matched to a gene: 1. This clonotype was seen many times. What this receptor recognizes is not known. Base qualities are not provided; no much larger clone lies one nucleotide away. Library preparation was by PCR. TCRdb lists the instrument as Illumina HiSeq 2500. To reduce PCR and sequencing biases, unique molecular identifiers were incorporated into the TCR beta cDNA libraries. Approximately 500,000 cDNA molecules were obtained for every 1 to 10 million input T cells, so each molecule roughly corresponded to one T cell. The same protocol used for the earlier healthy control dataset was applied to prepare and sequence the patient libraries. Within a given batch, samples were prepared together, multiplexed and sequenced on the same HiSeq lane. Per the original workflow: Raw barcoded reads were processed with MIGEC, discarding single-read molecular identifier groups before consensus assembly and CDR3 extraction. VDJtools was used for post-analysis of the clonotype tables, with diversity normalized by down-sampling every dataset to the smallest sample size. Repertoire overlap clustering matched CDR3 amino acid but not nucleotide sequences to correct batch-related cross-sample contamination. The public reads were reanalyzed by TCRdb: fastp trimming at Q25, MiXCR alignment, in-frame beta chains only. One record per CDR3 amino acid sequence lists the most common genes and DNA. TCRdb, rather than the study authors, made the V and J calls. The sample contains roughly 620,000 distinct CDR3 sequences, roughly 40% of them found a single time. Around 1.7% of the sample rests with the top ten.

To demonstrate the VDJtools post-analysis software, TCR beta repertoires were profiled from the peripheral blood of about a dozen young patients with multiple sclerosis. Multiple sclerosis patients were children and adolescents aged about 6 to 16 years. The V gene is TRBV20-1 and the J gene is TRBJ2-1; 14 of the junction bases match TRBD2. The receptor's source is a girl aged 5-17 years with multiple sclerosis. Material for sequencing was blood. CDR3 reads: CSASGLAGGYNEQFF. The nucleotide sequence is given as TGCAGTGCTAGTGGACTAGCGGGAGGCTACAATGAGCAGTTCTTC.